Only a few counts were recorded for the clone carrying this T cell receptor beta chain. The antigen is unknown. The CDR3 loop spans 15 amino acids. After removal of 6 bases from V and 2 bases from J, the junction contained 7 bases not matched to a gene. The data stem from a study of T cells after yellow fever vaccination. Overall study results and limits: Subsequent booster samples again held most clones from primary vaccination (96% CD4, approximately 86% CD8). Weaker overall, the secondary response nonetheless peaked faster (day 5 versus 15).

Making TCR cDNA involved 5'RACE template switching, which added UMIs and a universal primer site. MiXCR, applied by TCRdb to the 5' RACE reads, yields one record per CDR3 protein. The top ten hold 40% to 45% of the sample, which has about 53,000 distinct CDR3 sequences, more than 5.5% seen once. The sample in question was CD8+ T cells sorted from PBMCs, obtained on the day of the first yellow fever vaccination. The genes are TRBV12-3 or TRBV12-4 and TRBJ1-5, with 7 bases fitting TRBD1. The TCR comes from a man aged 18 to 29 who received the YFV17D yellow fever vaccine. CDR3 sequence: CASRARQGGNQPQHF. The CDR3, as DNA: TGTGCCAGCAGAGCCAGACAGGGTGGCAATCAGCCCCAGCATTTT.